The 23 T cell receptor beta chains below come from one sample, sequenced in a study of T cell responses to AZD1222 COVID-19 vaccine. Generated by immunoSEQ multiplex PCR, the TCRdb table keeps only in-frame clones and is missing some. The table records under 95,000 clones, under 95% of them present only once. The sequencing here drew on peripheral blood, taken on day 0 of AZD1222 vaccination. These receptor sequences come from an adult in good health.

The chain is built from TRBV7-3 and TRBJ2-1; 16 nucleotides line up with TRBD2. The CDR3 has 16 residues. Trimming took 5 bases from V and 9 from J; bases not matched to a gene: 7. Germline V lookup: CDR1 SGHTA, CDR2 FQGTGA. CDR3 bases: TGTGCCAGCAGCACGCCGGGACTAGCGGGAGGGGGTGAGCAGTTCTTC. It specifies CASSTPGLAGGGEQFF.

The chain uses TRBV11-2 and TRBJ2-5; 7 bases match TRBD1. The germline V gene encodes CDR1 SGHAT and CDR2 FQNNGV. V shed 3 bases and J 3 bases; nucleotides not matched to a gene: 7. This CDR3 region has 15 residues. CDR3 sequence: CASSFLQGIEETQYF. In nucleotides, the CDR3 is TGTGCCAGCAGCTTCTTACAGGGGATCGAAGAGACCCAGTACTTC.

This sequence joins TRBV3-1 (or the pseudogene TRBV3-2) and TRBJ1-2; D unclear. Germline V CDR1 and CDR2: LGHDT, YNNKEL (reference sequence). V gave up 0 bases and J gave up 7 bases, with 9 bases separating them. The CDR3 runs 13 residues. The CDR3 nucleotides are TGTGCCAGCAGCCAAGAAGGCTCGGCTGGCTACACCTTC. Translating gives CASSQEGSAGYTF.

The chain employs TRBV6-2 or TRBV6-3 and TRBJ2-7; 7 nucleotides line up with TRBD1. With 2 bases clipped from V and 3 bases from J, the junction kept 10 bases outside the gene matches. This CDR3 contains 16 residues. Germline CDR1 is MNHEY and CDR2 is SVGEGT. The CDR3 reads CASSYKFIQGDYEQYF. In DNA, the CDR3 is TGTGCCAGCAGTTACAAGTTCATTCAGGGGGACTACGAGCAGTACTTC.

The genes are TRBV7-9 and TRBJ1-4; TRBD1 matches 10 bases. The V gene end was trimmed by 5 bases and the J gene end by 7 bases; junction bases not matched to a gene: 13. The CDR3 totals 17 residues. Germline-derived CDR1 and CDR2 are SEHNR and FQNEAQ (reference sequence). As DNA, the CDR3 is TGTGCCAGCAGCACCGACAGGGGGCGCCTTGGGGGTGAAAAACTGTTTTTT. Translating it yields CASSTDRGRLGGEKLFF.

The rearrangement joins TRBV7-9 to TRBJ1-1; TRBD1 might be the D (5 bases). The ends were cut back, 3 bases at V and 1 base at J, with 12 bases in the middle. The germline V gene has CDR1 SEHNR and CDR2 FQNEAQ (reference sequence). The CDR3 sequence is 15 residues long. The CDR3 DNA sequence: TGTGCCAGCAGCTTTGGGGCCCCGGGGAACACTGAAGCTTTCTTT. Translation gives CASSFGAPGNTEAFF. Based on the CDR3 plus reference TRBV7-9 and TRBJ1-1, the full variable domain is DTGVSQNPRHKITKRGQNVTFRCDPISEHNRLYWYRQTLGQGPEFLTYFQNEAQLEKSRLLSDRFSAERPKGSFSTLEIQRTEQGDSAMYLCASSFGAPGNTEAFFGQGTRLTVV.

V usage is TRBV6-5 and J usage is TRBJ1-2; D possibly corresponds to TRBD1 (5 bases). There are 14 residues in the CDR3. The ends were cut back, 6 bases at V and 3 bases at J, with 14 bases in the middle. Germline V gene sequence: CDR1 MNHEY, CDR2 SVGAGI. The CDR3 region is CASSNQGRHYGYTF. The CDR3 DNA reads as TGTGCCAGCAGCAACCAGGGCAGACACTATGGCTACACCTTC.

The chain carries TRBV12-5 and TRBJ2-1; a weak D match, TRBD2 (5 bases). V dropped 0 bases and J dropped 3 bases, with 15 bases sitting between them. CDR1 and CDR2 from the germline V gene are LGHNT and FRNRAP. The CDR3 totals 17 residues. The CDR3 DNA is TGTGCTAGTGGTTTGGTAGTGGCGGGCGGCCACTACAATGAGCAGTTCTTC. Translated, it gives CASGLVVAGGHYNEQFF.

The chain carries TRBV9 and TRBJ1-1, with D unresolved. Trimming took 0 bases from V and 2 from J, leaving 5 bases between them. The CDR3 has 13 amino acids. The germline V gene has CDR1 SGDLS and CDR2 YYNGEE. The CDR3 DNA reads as TGTGCCAGCAGCGTAGCGGCCAACACTGAAGCTTTCTTT. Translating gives CASSVAANTEAFF. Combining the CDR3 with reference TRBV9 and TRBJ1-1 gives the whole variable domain DSGVTQTPKHLITATGQRVTLRCSPRSGDLSVYWYQQSLDQGLQFLIQYYNGEERAKGNILERFSAQQFPDLHSELNLSSLELGDSALYFCASSVAANTEAFFGQGTRLTVV.

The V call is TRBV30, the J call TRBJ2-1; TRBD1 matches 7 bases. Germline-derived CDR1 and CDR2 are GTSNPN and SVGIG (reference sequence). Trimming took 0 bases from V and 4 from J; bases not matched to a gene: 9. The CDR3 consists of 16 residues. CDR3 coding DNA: TGTGCCTGGAGTGTACGGGGCAGGGGGAAATACAATGAGCAGTTCTTC. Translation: CAWSVRGRGKYNEQFF.

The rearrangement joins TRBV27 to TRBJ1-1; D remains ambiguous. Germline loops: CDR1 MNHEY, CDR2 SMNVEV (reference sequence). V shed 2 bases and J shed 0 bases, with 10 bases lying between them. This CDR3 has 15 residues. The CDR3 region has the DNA TGTGCCAGCAGTTTAGAGGCCCCTATGAACACTGAAGCTTTCTTT. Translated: CASSLEAPMNTEAFF.

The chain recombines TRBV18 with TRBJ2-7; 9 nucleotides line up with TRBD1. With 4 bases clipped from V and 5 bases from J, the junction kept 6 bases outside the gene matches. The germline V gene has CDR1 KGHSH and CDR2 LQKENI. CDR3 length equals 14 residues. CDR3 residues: CASSRGQGIHEQYF. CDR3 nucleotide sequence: TGTGCCAGCTCACGCGGACAGGGGATACACGAGCAGTACTTC.

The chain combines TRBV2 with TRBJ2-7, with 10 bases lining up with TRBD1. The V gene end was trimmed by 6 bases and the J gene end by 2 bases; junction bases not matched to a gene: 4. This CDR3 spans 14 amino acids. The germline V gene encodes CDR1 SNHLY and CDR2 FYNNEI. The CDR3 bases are TGTGCCAGCAGCTGGGACAGGGGTACCTACGAGCAGTACTTC. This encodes CASSWDRGTYEQYF. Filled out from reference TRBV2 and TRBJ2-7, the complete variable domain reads EPEVTQTPSHQVTQMGQEVILRCVPISNHLYFYWYRQILGQKVEFLVSFYNNEISEKSEIFDDQFSVERPDGSNFTLKIRSTKLEDSAMYFCASSWDRGTYEQYFGPGTRLTVT.

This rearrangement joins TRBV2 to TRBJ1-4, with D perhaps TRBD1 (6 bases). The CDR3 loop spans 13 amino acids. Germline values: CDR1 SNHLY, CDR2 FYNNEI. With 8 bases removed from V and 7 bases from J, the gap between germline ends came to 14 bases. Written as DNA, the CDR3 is TGTGCCAGCCGCAGACAGGCAGGTGAAAAACTGTTTTTT. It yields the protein CASRRQAGEKLFF.

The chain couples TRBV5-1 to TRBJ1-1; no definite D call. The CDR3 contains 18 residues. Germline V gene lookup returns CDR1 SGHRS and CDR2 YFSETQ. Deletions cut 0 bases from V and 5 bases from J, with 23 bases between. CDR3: CASSLGYKSGTLGTEAFF. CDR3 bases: TGCGCCAGCAGCTTGGGGTATAAATCGGGCACCTTGGGGACTGAAGCTTTCTTT.

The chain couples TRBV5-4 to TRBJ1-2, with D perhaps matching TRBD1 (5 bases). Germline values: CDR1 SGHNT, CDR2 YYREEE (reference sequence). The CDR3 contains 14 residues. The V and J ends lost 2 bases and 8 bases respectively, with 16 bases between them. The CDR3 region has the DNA TGTGCCAGCAGCTTAGGTGGGGGACCCCGCGGCTACACCTTC. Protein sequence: CASSLGGGPRGYTF.

CDR3 DNA sequence: TGTGCCAGCAGCCCCCCCTCTGCGGGGGTCCCCTACAATGAGCAGTTCTTC. This encodes CASSPPSAGVPYNEQFF. The V and J genes are TRBV11-2 and TRBJ2-1, with TRBD2 matching over 7 bases. The J segment lost 2 bases and the V segment lost 5 bases, leaving 12 bases of the junction unmatched. The length of the CDR3 is 17 residues. Germline lookup yields CDR1 SGHAT and CDR2 FQNNGV.

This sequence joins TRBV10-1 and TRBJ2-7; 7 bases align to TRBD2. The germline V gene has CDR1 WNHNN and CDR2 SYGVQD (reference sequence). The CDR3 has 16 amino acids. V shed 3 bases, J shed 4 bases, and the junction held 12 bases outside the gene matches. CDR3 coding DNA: TGCGCCAGCAGTGATCGGTCGGGGGGTCCGGGTTACGAGCAGTACTTC. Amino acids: CASSDRSGGPGYEQYF.

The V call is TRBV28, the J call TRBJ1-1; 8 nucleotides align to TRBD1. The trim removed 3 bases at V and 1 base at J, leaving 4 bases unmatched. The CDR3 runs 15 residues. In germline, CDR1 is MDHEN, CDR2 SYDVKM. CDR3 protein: CASSFLDRANTEAFF. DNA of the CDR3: TGTGCCAGCAGTTTTTTGGACAGGGCGAACACTGAAGCTTTCTTT.

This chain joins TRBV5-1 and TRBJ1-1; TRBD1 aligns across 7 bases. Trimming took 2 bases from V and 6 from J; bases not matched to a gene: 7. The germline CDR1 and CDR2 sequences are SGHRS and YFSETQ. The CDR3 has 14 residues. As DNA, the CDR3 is TGCGCCAGCAGCTTTACCGACAGGGATCCTGAAGCTTTCTTT. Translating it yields CASSFTDRDPEAFF.

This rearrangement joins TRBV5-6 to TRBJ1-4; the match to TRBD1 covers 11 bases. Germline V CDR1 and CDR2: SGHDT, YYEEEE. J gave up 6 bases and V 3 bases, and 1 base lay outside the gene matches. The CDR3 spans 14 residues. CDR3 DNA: TGTGCCAGCAGCTCGGGACAGGGGGATGAAAAACTGTTTTTT. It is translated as CASSSGQGDEKLFF.

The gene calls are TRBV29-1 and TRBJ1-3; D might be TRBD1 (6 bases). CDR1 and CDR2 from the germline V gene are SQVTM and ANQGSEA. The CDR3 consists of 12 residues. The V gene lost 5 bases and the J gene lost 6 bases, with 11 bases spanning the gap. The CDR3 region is CSVLRGENTIYF. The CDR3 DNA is TGCAGCGTTCTCAGGGGTGAAAACACCATATATTTT.

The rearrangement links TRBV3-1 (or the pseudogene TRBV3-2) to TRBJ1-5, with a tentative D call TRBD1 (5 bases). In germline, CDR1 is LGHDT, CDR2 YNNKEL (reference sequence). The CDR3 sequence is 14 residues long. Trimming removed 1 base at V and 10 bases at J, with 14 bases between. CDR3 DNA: TGTGCCAGCAGCCAAGGGCAGGGCACGCACCCCCAGCATTTT. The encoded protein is CASSQGQGTHPQHF.